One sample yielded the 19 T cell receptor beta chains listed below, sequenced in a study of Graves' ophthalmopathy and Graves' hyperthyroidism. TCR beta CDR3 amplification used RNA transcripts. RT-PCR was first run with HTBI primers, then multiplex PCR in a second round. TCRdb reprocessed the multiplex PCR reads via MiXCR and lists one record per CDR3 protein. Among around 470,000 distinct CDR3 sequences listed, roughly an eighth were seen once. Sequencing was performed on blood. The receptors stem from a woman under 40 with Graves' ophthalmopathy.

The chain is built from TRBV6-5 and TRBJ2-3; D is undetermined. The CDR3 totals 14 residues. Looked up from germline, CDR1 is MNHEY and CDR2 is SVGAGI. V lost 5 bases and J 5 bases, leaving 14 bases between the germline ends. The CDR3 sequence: CASSLEYSRDTQYF. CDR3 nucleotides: TGTGCCAGCAGTCTCGAATACTCCCGAGATACGCAGTATTTT.

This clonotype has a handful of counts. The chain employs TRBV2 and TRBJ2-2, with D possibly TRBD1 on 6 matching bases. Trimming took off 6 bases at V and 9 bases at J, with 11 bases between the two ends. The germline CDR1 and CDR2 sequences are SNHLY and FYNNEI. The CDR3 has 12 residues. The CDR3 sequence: CASRIGQRELFF. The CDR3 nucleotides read TGTGCCAGCAGGATAGGACAGAGGGAGCTGTTTTTT.

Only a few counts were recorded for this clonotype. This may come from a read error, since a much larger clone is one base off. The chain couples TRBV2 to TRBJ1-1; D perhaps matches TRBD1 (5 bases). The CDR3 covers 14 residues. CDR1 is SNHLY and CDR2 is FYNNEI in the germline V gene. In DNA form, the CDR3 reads TGTGCCGGCAGTGAAGTGGGGCGAGGAACTGAAGCTTTCTTT. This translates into CAGSEVGRGTEAFF. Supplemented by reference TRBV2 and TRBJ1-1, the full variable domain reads EPEVTQTPSHQVTQMGQEVILRCVPISNHLYFYWYRQILGQKVEFLVSFYNNEISEKSEIFDDQFSVERPDGSNFTLKIRSTKLEDSAMYFCAGSEVGRGTEAFFGQGTRLTVV.

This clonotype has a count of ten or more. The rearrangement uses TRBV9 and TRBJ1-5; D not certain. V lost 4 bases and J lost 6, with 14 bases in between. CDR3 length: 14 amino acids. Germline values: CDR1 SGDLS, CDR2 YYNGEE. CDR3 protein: CASSPGTGGQPQHF. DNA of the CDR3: TGTGCCAGCAGCCCCGGTACGGGCGGTCAGCCCCAGCATTTT.

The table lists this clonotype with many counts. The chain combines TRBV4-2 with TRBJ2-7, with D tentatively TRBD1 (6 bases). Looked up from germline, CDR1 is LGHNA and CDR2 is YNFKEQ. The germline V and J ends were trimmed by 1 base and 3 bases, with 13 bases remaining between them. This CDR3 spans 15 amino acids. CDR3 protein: CASSQAPTGIYEQYF. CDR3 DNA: TGTGCCAGCAGCCAAGCCCCCACAGGGATCTACGAGCAGTACTTC.

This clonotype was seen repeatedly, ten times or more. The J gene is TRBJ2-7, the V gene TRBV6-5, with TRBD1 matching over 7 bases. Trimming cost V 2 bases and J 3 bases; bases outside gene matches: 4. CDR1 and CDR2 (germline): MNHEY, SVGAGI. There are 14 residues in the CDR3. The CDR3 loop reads CASSYEGAIYEQYF. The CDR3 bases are TGTGCCAGCAGTTACGAGGGGGCCATCTACGAGCAGTACTTC.

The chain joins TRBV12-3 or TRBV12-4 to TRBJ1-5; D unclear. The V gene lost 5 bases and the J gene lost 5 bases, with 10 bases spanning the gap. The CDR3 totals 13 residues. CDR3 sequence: CASSGGIDQPQHF. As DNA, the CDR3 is TGTGCCAGCAGTGGAGGTATTGATCAGCCCCAGCATTTT.

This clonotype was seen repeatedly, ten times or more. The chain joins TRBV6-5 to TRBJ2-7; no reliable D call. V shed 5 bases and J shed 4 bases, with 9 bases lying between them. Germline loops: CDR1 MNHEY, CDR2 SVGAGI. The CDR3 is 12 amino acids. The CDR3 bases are TGTGCCAGCAGTCGGACGGCTTACGAGCAGTACTTC. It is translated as CASSRTAYEQYF.

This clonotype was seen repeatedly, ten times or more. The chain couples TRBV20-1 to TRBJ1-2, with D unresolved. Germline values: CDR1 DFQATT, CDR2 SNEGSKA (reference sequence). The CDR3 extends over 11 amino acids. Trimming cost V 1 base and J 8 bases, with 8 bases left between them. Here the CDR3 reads CSARAPRGYTF. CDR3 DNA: TGCAGTGCTAGAGCGCCCAGGGGCTACACCTTC.

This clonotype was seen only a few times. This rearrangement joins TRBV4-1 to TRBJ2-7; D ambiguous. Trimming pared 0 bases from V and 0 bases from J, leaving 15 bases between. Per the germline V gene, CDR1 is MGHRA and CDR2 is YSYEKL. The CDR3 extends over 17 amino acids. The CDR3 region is CASSQEVGAANSYEQYF. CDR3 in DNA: TGCGCCAGCAGCCAAGAAGTTGGCGCGGCCAACTCCTACGAGCAGTACTTC.

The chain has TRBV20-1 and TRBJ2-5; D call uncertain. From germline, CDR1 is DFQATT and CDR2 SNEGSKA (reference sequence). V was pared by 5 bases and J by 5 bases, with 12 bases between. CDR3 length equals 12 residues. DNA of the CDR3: TGCAGTGCTTTGACTTCTGGGGAGACCCAGTACTTC. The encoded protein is CSALTSGETQYF.

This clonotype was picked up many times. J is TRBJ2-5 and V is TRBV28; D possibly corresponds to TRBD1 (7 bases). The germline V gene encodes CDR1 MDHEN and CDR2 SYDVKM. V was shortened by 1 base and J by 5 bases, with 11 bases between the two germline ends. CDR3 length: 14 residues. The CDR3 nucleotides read TGTGCCAGCAGTTTATTTGCAGGGGGGGAGACCCAGTACTTC. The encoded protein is CASSLFAGGETQYF. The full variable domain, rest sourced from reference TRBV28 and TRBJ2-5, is DVKVTQSSRYLVKRTGEKVFLECVQDMDHENMFWYRQDPGLGLRLIYFSYDVKMKEKGDIPEGYSVSREKKERFSLILESASTNQTSMYLCASSLFAGGETQYFGPGTRLLVL.

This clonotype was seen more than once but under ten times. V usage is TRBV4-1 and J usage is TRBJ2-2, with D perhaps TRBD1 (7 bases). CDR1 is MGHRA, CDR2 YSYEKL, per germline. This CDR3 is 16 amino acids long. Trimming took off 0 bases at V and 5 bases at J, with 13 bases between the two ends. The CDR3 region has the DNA TGCGCCAGCAGCCAAGATCACAGGGGAGGTACCGGGGAGCTGTTTTTT. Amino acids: CASSQDHRGGTGELFF.

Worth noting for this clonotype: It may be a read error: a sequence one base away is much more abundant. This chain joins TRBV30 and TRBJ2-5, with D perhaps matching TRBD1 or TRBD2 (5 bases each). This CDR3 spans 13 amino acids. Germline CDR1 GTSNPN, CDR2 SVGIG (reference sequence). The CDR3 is CAWRRDGQGTQYF. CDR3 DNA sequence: TGTGCCTGGAGAAGGGACGGCCAAGGGACCCAGTACTTC. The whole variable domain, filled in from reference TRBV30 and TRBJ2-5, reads SQTIHQWPATLVQPVGSPLSLECTVEGTSNPNLYWYRQAAGRGLQLLFYSVGIGQISSEVPQNLSASRPQDRQFILSSKKLLLSDSGFYLCAWRRDGQGTQYFGPGTRLLVL.

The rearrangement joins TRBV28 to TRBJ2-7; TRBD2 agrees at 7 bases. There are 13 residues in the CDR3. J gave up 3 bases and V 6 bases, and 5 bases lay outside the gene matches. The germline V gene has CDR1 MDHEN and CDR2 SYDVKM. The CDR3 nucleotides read TGTGCCAGCAGACCCCGGGACTACTACGAGCAGTACTTC. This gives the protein CASRPRDYYEQYF.

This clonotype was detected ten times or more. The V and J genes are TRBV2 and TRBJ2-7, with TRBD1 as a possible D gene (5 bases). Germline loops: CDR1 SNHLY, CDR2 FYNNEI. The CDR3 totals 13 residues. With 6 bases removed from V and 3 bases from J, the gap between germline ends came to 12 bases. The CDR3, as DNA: TGTGCCAGCAGGCACGACAGCGACTACGAGCAGTACTTC. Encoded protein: CASRHDSDYEQYF. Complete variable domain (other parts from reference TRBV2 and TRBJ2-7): EPEVTQTPSHQVTQMGQEVILRCVPISNHLYFYWYRQILGQKVEFLVSFYNNEISEKSEIFDDQFSVERPDGSNFTLKIRSTKLEDSAMYFCASRHDSDYEQYFGPGTRLTVT.

CDR3 sequence (DNA): TGTGCCAGCAGGACCGGGACTGCCTATCAGCCCCAGCATTTT. Translated, it gives CASRTGTAYQPQHF. V usage is TRBV2 and J usage is TRBJ1-5, with D possibly being TRBD1 (5 bases). Trimming shortened V by 6 bases and J by 5 bases, and 14 bases separated the two germline ends. Germline-derived CDR1 and CDR2 are SNHLY and FYNNEI. CDR3 size: 14 residues.

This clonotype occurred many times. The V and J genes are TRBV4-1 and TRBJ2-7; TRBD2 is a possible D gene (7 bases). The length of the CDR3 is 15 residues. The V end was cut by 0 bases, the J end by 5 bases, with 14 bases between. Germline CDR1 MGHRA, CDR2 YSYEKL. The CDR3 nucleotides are TGCGCCAGCAGCCAAGATACGGGGGGCTACCACGAGCAGTACTTC. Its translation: CASSQDTGGYHEQYF.

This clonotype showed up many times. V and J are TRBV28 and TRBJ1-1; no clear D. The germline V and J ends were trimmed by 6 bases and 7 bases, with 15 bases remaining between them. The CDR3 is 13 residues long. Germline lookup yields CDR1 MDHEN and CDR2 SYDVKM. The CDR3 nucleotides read TGTGCCAGCAGGCCTTTACGGCCCCGTGAAGCTTTCTTT. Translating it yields CASRPLRPREAFF. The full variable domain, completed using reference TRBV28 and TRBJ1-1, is DVKVTQSSRYLVKRTGEKVFLECVQDMDHENMFWYRQDPGLGLRLIYFSYDVKMKEKGDIPEGYSVSREKKERFSLILESASTNQTSMYLCASRPLRPREAFFGQGTRLTVV.